The 18 T cell receptor beta chains listed next were all sequenced from one sample in a study of cytomegalovirus exposure and HLA in healthy donors. Both 60 Vbeta primers and 13 Jbeta primers went into the PCR. Profiling relied on immunoSEQ multiplex PCR, and the TCRdb table lists in-frame clones only, not all of them. The data hold about 110,000 clones, with about three quarters observed a single time. Material: PBMCs. The receptors stem from a woman aged 55-70 years in good health and CMV-seropositive.

The chain links TRBV18 to TRBJ2-7, with 16 bases fitting TRBD2. V lost 5 bases and J lost 3; bases outside the gene matches: 7. The CDR3 extends over 17 amino acids. The germline CDR1 and CDR2 sequences are KGHSH and LQKENI. CDR3 coding DNA: TGTGCCAGCTCAACCGGGACTAGCGGGAGGGAGGTCTACGAGCAGTACTTC. It is translated as CASSTGTSGREVYEQYF.

In DNA form, the CDR3 reads TGTGCCAGCACGGGGACAGTTTTCATGAACACTGAAGCTTTCTTT. Its translation is CASTGTVFMNTEAFF. J is TRBJ1-1 and V is TRBV21-1; the tabulated D call, TRBD1, remains unverified against the DNA. TRBV21-1 is a pseudogene segment. The CDR3 has 15 amino acids.

The J gene is TRBJ2-7, the V gene TRBV7-2; D perhaps matches TRBD2 (6 bases). V lost 1 base and J lost 3, with 13 bases in between. Per the germline V gene, CDR1 is SGHTA and CDR2 is FQGNSA. The CDR3 length is 15 residues. The CDR3 sequence is CASSLVGTPGYEQYF. CDR3 DNA sequence: TGTGCCAGCAGCTTAGTCGGGACTCCAGGCTACGAGCAGTACTTC.

The chain links TRBV4-2 to TRBJ2-2, with D possibly TRBD1 on 6 matching bases. CDR3 length equals 16 residues. V dropped 4 bases and J dropped 1 base, with 13 bases sitting between them. Looked up from germline, CDR1 is LGHNA and CDR2 is YNFKEQ. CDR3 in DNA: TGTGCCAGCAGCCCAGTTGAGACAGGGAACACCGGGGAGCTGTTTTTT. Its protein product is CASSPVETGNTGELFF.

Regarding this clone: The junction does not match germline at one end; this may be a read error. The V gene is TRBV7-9, the J gene TRBJ1-1; D remains ambiguous. CDR3 length equals 12 residues. Germline V gene data show CDR1 as SEHNR and CDR2 as FQNEAQ (reference sequence). The CDR3 DNA reads as TGTTCCAGCACCAGTTTGAACACTGAAGCTTTCTTT. It is translated as CSSTSLNTEAFF.

The V and J genes are TRBV7-8 and TRBJ1-2, with D possibly TRBD1 on 5 matching bases. The CDR3 covers 16 residues. V was shortened by 4 bases and J by 4 bases, with 19 bases between the two germline ends. Germline V gives CDR1 SGHVS, CDR2 FQNEAQ. The CDR3 coding sequence is TGTGCCAGCAGCTCGATAGACAGCTCCCTCCTCTATGGCTACACCTTC. Protein product: CASSSIDSSLLYGYTF.

This clone was counted only a few times. The V call is TRBV7-3, the J call TRBJ1-2; 7 bases match TRBD1. Per the germline V gene, CDR1 is SGHTA and CDR2 is FQGTGA. The length of the CDR3 is 13 residues. V gave up 5 bases and J gave up 6 bases; unmatched junction bases: 6. CDR3 nucleotide sequence: TGTGCCAGCAGCCCGGGACAGCGTGATGGCTACACCTTC. This codes for CASSPGQRDGYTF.

V usage is TRBV19 and J usage is TRBJ2-1; perhaps TRBD1 as D (6 bases). The CDR3 runs 16 residues. Trimming pared 4 bases from V and 6 bases from J, leaving 19 bases between. Germline assignment: CDR1 LNHDA and CDR2 SQIVND (reference sequence). Here the CDR3 reads CASSTLWGQRPNEQFF. The CDR3 DNA reads as TGTGCCAGTAGTACGCTTTGGGGACAAAGGCCCAATGAGCAGTTCTTC.

This clone was seen a few times. The J gene is TRBJ2-1, the V gene TRBV5-1; D remains unclear. CDR3 length equals 15 residues. Germline CDR1 and CDR2: SGHRS and YFSETQ. V was shortened by 0 bases and J by 8 bases, with 15 bases between the two germline ends. CDR3 sequence (DNA): TGCGCCAGCAGCTTGGAGAATACCCGCTGGCATGAGCAGTTCTTC. Protein product: CASSLENTRWHEQFF.

This clone has just a few counts. The chain combines TRBV19 with TRBJ2-3, with 9 bases lining up with TRBD1. This CDR3 has 15 amino acids. The J segment lost 5 bases and the V segment lost 5 bases, leaving 8 bases of the junction unmatched. Germline V gene lookup returns CDR1 LNHDA and CDR2 SQIVND (reference sequence). CDR3 DNA: TGTGCCAGTAGTGACACCGGGACAGGGCGAGATACGCAGTATTTT. This sequence encodes CASSDTGTGRDTQYF.

The rearrangement joins TRBV2 to TRBJ2-3, with D possibly TRBD1 on 5 matching bases. The V end was cut by 6 bases, the J end by 0 bases, with 16 bases between. There are 16 residues in the CDR3. Germline-derived CDR1 and CDR2 are SNHLY and FYNNEI. The CDR3 loop is CASSFTGDESTDTQYF. CDR3 in DNA: TGTGCCAGCAGCTTCACAGGAGACGAAAGCACAGATACGCAGTATTTT.

This chain links TRBV12-5 with TRBJ2-5; 7 nucleotides match TRBD2. This CDR3 spans 16 amino acids. Germline V CDR1 and CDR2: LGHNT, FRNRAP. V shed 5 bases, J shed 4 bases, and the junction held 13 bases outside the gene matches. DNA of the CDR3: TGTGCTAGTGGTACAAATGTGGGCGGGAGTGGAGAGACCCAGTACTTC. Translating gives CASGTNVGGSGETQYF.

This clone was seen just once. This chain uses TRBV6-5 with TRBJ1-1; D is unresolved. Germline V lookup: CDR1 MNHEY, CDR2 SVGAGI. This CDR3 is built from 14 residues. V lost 6 bases and J lost 5, with 16 bases in between. CDR3: CASSAQVSGTEAFF. The CDR3 DNA is TGTGCCAGCAGCGCTCAGGTGTCTGGGACTGAAGCTTTCTTT.

The chain is built from TRBV27 and TRBJ1-6, with 8 bases matching TRBD1. Germline assignment: CDR1 MNHEY and CDR2 SMNVEV (reference sequence). With 3 bases clipped from V and 10 bases from J, the junction kept 8 bases outside the gene matches. The CDR3 is made up of 15 amino acids. CDR3 coding DNA: TGTGCCAGCAGTTTGCGACAGGGGCAACACTCACCCCTCCACTTT. This translates into CASSLRQGQHSPLHF.

Here the CDR3 DNA reads TGCGCCAGCAGCTTTCTCACAGATACGCAGTATTTT. It is translated as CASSFLTDTQYF. The genes are TRBV5-1 and TRBJ2-3; D is unresolved. V lost 2 bases and J lost 2, with 3 bases in between. Germline lookup yields CDR1 SGHRS and CDR2 YFSETQ. The CDR3 totals 12 residues.

This chain links TRBV5-1 with TRBJ2-5; a possible D gene is TRBD1 (7 bases). V gave up 0 bases and J gave up 4 bases, with 16 bases separating them. The CDR3 sequence is 16 residues long. Per the germline V gene, CDR1 is SGHRS and CDR2 is YFSETQ. As DNA, the CDR3 is TGCGCCAGCAGCTTGGGACGGGACTCAGGGGGAGAGACCCAGTACTTC. It encodes CASSLGRDSGGETQYF.

The chain combines TRBV4-1 with TRBJ2-4; D unresolved. The CDR3 sequence is 14 residues long. Trimming removed 2 bases at V and 0 bases at J, with 5 bases between. The germline V gene has CDR1 MGHRA and CDR2 YSYEKL. CDR3 loop: CASSQPLAKNIQYF. DNA of the CDR3: TGCGCCAGCAGCCAACCCTTAGCCAAAAACATTCAGTACTTC.

This clone was picked up a small number of times. The rearrangement uses TRBV4-3 and TRBJ1-2, with D possibly TRBD1 on 6 matching bases. The CDR3 runs 15 residues. Trimming left V 2 bases short and J 4 bases short, with 14 bases between. Per the germline V gene, CDR1 is LGHNA and CDR2 is YSLEER. CDR3 coding DNA: TGCGCCAGCAGCCAACCGGGGGGCAGGATCTATGGCTACACCTTC. This translates into CASSQPGGRIYGYTF.